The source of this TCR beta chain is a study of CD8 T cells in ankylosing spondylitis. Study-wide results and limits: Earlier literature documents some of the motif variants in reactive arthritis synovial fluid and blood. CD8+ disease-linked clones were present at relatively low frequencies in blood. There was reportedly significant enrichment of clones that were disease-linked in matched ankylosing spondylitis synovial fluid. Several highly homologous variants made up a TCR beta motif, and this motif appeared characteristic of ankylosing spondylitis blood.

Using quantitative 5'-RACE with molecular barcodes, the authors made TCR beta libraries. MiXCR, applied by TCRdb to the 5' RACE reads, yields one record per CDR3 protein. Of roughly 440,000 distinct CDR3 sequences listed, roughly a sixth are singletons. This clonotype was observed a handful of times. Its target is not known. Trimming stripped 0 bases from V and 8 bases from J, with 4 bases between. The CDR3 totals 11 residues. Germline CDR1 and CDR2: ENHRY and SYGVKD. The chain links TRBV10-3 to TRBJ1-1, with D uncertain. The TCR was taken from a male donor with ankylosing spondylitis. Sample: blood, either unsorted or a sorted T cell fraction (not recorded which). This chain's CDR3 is CAISESWEAFF. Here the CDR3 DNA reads TGTGCCATCAGTGAGTCCTGGGAAGCTTTCTTT.